This T cell receptor (beta chain) was identified during a study of blood T cell repertoires in COVID-19. Study background: T cells, B-cell-depleted T cells, or PBMCs supplied cDNA or gDNA.

Methods used by the authors: From reference gene primer amplification, estimates of nucleated cell counts were derived. TCRdb's table, derived via immunoSEQ multiplex PCR, lists solely in-frame clones and lacks some. D and trimming were read from the DNA, whereas the V and J calls and clone size are those reported in that table. The data hold approximately 90,000 clones, with roughly 80% observed a single time. The germline V and J ends were trimmed by 0 bases and 5 bases, with 11 bases remaining between them. Germline V gives CDR1 SGHRS, CDR2 YFSETQ. The CDR3 spans 15 residues. The sequencing sample was made of peripheral blood. The V gene is TRBV5-1, the J gene TRBJ1-4; maybe TRBD1 (5 bases). The origin of this receptor is a man aged 55 to 69 with acute or convalescent COVID-19. CDR3: CASSLAREINEKLFF. CDR3 DNA sequence: TGCGCCAGCAGCTTGGCCAGGGAAATCAATGAAAAACTGTTTTTT.